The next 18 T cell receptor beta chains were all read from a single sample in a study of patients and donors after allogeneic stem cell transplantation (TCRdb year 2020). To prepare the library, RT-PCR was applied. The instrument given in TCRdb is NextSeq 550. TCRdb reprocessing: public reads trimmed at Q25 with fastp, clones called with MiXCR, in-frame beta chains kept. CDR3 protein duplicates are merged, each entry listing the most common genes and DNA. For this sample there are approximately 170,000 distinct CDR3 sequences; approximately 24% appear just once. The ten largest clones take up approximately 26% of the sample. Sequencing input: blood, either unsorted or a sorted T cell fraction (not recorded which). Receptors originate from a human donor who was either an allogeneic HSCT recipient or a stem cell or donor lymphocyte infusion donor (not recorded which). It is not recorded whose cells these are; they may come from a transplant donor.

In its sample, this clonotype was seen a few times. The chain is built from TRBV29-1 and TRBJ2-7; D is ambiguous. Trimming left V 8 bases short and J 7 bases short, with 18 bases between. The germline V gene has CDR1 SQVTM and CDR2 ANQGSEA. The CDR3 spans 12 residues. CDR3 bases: TGCAGCCACGGGCCAAACTTCGGAGAGCAGTACTTC. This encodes CSHGPNFGEQYF.

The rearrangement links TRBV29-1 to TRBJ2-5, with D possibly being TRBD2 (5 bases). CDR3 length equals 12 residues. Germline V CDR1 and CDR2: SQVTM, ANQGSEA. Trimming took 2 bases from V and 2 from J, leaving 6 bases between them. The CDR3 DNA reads TGCAGCGTTGAACAGCGGCAAGAGACCCAGTACTTC. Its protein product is CSVEQRQETQYF.

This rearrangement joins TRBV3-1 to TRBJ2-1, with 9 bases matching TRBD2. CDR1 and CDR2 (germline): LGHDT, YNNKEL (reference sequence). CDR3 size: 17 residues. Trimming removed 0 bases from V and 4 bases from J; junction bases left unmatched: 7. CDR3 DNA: TGTGCCAGCAGCCAAGAGGGCGGGGGGGAGATGTACAATGAGCAGTTCTTC. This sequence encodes CASSQEGGGEMYNEQFF.

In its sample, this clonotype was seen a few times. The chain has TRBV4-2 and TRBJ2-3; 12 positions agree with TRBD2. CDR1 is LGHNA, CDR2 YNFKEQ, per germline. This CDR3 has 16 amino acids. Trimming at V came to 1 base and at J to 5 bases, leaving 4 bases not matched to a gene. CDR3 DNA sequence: TGTGCCAGCAGCCAAGCGTCTAGCGGGGGGGAAGATACGCAGTATTTT. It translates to CASSQASSGGEDTQYF.

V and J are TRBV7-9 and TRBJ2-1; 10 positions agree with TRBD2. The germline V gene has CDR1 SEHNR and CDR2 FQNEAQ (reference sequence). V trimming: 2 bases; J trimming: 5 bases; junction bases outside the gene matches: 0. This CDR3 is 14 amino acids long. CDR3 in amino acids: CASSLTSGNNEQFF. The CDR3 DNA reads TGTGCCAGCAGCTTAACTAGCGGGAACAATGAGCAGTTCTTC.

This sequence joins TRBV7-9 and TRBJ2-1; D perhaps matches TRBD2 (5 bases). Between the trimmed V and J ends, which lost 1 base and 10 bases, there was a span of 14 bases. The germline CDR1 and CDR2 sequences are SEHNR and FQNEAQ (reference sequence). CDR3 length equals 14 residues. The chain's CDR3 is CASSLETTGLEQFF. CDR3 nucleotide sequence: TGTGCCAGCAGCTTAGAGACTACCGGTTTGGAGCAGTTCTTC.

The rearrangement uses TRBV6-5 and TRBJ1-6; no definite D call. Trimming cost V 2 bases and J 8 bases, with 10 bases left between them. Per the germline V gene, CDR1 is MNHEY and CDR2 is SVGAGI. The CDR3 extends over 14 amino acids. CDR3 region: CASSYRVFDSPLHF. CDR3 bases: TGTGCCAGCAGTTACCGTGTTTTTGATTCACCCCTCCACTTT.

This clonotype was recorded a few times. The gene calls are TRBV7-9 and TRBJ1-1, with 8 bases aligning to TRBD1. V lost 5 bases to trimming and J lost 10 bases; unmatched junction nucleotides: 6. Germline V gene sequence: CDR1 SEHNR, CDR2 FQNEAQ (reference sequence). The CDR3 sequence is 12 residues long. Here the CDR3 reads CASSTPGQGAFF. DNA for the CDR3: TGTGCCAGCAGCACTCCAGGACAGGGAGCTTTCTTT.

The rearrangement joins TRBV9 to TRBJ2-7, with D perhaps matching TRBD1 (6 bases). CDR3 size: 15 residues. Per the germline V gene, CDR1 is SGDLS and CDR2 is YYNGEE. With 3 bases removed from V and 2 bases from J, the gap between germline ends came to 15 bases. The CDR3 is CASSARDTTTYEQYF. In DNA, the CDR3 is TGTGCCAGCAGCGCCCGGGACACAACTACCTACGAGCAGTACTTC.

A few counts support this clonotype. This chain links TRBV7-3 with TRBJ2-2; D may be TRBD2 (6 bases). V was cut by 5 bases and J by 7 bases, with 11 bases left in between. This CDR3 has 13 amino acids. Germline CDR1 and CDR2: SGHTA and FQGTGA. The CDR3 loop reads CASSPSEGGELFF. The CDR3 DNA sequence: TGTGCCAGCAGCCCCTCGGAGGGCGGGGAGCTGTTTTTT. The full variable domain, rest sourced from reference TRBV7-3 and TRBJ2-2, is GAGVSQTPSNKVTEKGKYVELRCDPISGHTALYWYRQSLGQGPEFLIYFQGTGAADDSGLPNDRFFAVRPEGSVSTLKIQRTERGDSAVYLCASSPSEGGELFFGEGSRLTVL.

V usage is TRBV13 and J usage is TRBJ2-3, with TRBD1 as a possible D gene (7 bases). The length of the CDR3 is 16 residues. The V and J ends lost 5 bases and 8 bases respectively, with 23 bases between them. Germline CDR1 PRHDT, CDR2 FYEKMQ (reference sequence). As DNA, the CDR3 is TGTGCCAGCAGCCGCGGGGACAGCGAGTTTTACGTTACGCAGTATTTT. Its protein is CASSRGDSEFYVTQYF.

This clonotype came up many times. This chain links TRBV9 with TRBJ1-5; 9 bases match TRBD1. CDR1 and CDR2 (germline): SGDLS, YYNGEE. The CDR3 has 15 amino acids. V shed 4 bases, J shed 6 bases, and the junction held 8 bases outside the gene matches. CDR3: CASSPGDRVRQPQHF. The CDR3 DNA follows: TGTGCCAGCAGCCCAGGGGACAGGGTTCGTCAGCCCCAGCATTTT.

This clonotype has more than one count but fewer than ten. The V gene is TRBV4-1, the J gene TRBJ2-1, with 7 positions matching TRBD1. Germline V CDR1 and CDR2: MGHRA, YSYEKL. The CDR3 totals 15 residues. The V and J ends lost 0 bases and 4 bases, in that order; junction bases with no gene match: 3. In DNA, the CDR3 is TGCGCCAGCAGCCAAGATCAGGGGGTTTACAATGAGCAGTTCTTC. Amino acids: CASSQDQGVYNEQFF.

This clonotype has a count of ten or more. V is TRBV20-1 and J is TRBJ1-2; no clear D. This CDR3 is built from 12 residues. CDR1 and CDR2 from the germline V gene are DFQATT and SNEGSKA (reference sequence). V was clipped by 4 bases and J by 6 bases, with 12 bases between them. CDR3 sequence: CSANVGNHGYTF. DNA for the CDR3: TGCAGTGCTAACGTCGGGAACCATGGCTACACCTTC.

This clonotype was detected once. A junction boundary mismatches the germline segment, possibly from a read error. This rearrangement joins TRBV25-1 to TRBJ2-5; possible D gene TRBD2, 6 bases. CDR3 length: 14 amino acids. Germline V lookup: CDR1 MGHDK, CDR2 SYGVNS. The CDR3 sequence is CACSDPGTQETQYF. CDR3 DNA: TGTGCCTGCAGTGACCCTGGGACTCAAGAGACCCAGTACTTC.

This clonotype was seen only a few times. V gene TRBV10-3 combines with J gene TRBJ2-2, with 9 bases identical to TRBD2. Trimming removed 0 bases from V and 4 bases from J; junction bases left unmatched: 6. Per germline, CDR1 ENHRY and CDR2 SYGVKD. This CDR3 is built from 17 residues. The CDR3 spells CAISESLGLAVTGELFF. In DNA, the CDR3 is TGTGCCATCAGTGAGTCTTTGGGACTAGCAGTCACCGGGGAGCTGTTTTTT.

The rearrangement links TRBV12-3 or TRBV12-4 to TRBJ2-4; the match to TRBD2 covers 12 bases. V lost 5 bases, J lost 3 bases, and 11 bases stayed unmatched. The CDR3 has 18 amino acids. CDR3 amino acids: CASSRTSGKIRGKNIQYF. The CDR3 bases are TGTGCCAGCAGTCGGACTAGCGGGAAGATAAGGGGCAAAAACATTCAGTACTTC.

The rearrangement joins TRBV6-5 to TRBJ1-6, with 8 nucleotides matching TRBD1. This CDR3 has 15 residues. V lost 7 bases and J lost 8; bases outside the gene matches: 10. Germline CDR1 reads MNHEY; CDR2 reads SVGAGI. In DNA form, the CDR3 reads TGTGCCAGCAAGGCCGACAGGGGAACTTATTCACCCCTCCACTTT. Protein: CASKADRGTYSPLHF.